The present T cell receptor beta chain was sequenced within a study of shared clonotypes between healthy human individuals. Turning to the study itself: The cohort had a couple of women and a few men, ages 18 to 49.

The V gene lost 3 bases and the J gene lost 5 bases, with 10 bases spanning the gap. The CDR3 covers 12 residues. Per the germline V gene, CDR1 is SQVTM and CDR2 is ANQGSEA. Assay execution proceeded at the deep level. Researchers divided each subset's genomic DNA evenly across several immunoSEQ plates. In the authors' workflow: There were no quality scores in the junction-only immunoSEQ sequences, so filtering differed. Produced via immunoSEQ multiplex PCR; TCRdb's table is partial and in-frame only. V, J and clone size were drawn from that table, and D and trimming were deduced from the DNA. The sample contains fewer than 600,000 clones, around 80% of which appear only once.

Sample: PBMCs. The genes are TRBV29-1 and TRBJ2-5; D not certain. The sequence was obtained from a middle-aged woman in good health. Some clones in this sample may be carry-over from other donors' samples. CDR3 sequence: CSVDEVGETQYF. The CDR3, as DNA: TGCAGCGTTGACGAGGTTGGGGAGACCCAGTACTTC.